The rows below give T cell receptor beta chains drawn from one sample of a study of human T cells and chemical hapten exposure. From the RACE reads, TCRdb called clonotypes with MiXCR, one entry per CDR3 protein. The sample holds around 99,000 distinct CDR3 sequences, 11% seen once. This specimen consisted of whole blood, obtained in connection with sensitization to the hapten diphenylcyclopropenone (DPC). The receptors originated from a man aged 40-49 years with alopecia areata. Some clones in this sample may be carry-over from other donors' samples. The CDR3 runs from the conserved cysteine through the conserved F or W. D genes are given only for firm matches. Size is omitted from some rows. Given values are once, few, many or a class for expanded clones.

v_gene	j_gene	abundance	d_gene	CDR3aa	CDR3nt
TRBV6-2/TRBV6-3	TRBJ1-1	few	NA	CASVWAVNTEAFF	TGTGCCAGCGTCTGGGCGGTGAACACTGAAGCTTTCTTT
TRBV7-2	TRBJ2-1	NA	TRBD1	CASSLGQGRYNEQFF	TGTGCCAGCAGCTTAGGACAGGGGAGGTACAATGAGCAGTTCTTC
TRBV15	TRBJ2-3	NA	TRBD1	CATSRDDRGADTQYF	TGTGCCACCAGCAGAGATGACAGGGGCGCAGATACGCAGTATTTT
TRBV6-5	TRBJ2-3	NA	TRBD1	CASSYDRGHSTDTQYF	TGTGCCAGCAGCTATGACAGGGGCCATTCCACAGATACGCAGTATTTT
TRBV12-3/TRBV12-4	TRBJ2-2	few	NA	CASTPSEKTGRGELFF	TGTGCCAGCACCCCCTCCGAAAAGACGGGTCGGGGGGAGCTGTTTTTT
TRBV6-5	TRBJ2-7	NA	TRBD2	CASSSGLAGVYEQYF	TGTGCCAGCAGCTCGGGACTAGCGGGGGTATACGAGCAGTACTTC
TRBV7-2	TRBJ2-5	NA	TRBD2	CASSLGLAQQETQYF	TGTGCCAGCAGCTTAGGACTAGCGCAACAAGAGACCCAGTACTTC
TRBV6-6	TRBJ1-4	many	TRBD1	CASSGTGDHEKLFF	TGTGCCAGCAGTGGGACAGGGGATCATGAAAAACTGTTTTTT
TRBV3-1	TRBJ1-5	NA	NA	CASSQEGVGGTQPQHF	TGTGCCAGCAGCCAAGAGGGGGTCGGGGGGACTCAGCCCCAGCATTTT
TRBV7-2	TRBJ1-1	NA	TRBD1	CASSSGQGSNTEAFF	TGTGCCAGCAGCTCCGGACAGGGATCGAACACTGAAGCTTTCTTT
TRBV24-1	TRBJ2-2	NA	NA	CATSDWRTSNTGELFF	TGTGCCACCAGTGATTGGAGGACATCGAACACCGGGGAGCTGTTTTTT
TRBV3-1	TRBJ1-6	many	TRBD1	CASSSNRGFNSPLHF	TGTGCCAGCAGTTCTAACAGGGGCTTCAATTCACCCCTCCACTTT
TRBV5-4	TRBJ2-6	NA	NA	CASSFGGAGANVLTF	TGTGCCAGCAGCTTTGGGGGCGCTGGGGCCAACGTCCTGACTTTC
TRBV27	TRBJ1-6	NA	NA	CASRSRLSPLHF	TGTGCCAGCAGAAGTAGGCTTTCACCCCTCCACTTT
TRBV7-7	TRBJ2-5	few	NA	CASSLNRAETQYF	TGTGCTAGCAGCTTAAACAGGGCTGAGACCCAGTACTTC
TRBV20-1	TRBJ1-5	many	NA	CSARAPGRINQPQHF	TGCAGTGCTAGGGCTCCGGGACGGATTAATCAGCCCCAGCATTTT
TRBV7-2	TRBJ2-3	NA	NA	CASSLAFRAGTDTQYF	TGTGCCAGCAGCTTAGCGTTCAGGGCGGGCACAGATACGCAGTATTTT
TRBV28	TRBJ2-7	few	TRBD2	CASSLAGTRGGEQYF	TGTGCCAGCAGTTTAGCGGGAACCCGCGGGGGGGAGCAGTACTTC
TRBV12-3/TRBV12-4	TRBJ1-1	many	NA	CASSFQANTEAFF	TGTGCCAGCAGTTTTCAGGCAAACACTGAAGCTTTCTTT
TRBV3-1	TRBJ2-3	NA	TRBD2	CASSQDWGKSSGSPDTQYF	TGTGCCAGCAGCCAAGATTGGGGGAAATCTAGCGGGAGCCCAGATACGCAGTATTTT
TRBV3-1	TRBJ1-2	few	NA	CASSPAIDNYGYTF	TGTGCCAGCAGCCCCGCGATAGACAACTATGGCTACACCTTC
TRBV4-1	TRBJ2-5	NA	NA	CASSQDGARDETQYF	TGCGCCAGCAGCCAAGATGGGGCCAGGGACGAGACCCAGTACTTC
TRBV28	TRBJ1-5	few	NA	CASQVSNQPQHF	TGTGCCAGTCAGGTTAGCAATCAGCCCCAGCATTTT
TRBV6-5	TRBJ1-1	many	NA	CASSLPGQHTEAFF	TGTGCCAGCAGTTTACCAGGACAGCACACTGAAGCTTTCTTT
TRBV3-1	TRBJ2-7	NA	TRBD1	CASSYGTAVYEQYF	TGTGCCAGCAGCTACGGGACAGCTGTTTACGAGCAGTACTTC
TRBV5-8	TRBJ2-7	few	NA	CASSPLREQYF	TGTGCCAGCAGCCCCCTCCGCGAGCAGTACTTC
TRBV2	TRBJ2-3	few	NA	CASSTNEGDTQYF	TGTGCCAGCAGCACAAATGAGGGGGATACGCAGTATTTT
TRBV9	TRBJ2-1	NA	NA	CASSVDVGNEQFF	TGTGCCAGCAGCGTAGACGTCGGAAATGAGCAGTTCTTC
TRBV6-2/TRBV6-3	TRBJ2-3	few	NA	CASSSHGDGTDTQYF	TGTGCCAGCAGTTCCCACGGGGACGGCACAGATACGCAGTATTTT
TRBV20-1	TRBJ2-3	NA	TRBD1	CSASRRDRSLTDTQYF	TGCAGTGCTAGCCGGCGGGACAGGTCCCTCACAGATACGCAGTATTTT
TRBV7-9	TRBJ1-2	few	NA	CASSLRDNSYGYTF	TGTGCCAGCAGCTTGAGGGACAACTCCTATGGCTACACCTTC
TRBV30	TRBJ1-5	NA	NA	CAWSQGISNQPQHF	TGTGCCTGGAGCCAAGGGATTAGCAATCAGCCCCAGCATTTT
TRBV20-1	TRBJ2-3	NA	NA	CSARASLTDTQYF	TGCAGTGCTCGAGCTAGTCTTACAGATACGCAGTATTTT